Shown below are 16 T cell receptor beta chains from a single sample sequenced in a study of blood T cells in healthy people across ages (dated by TCRdb to between 2014 and 2017). Library generation was performed with 5' RACE. Sequencer: Illumina HiSeq 2500. A second PCR of about 6 to 11 cycles was run with a J-beta primer mix and a sample-barcoded 5' primer. TCRdb's own reprocessing of the public reads used fastp at Q25 and MiXCR and kept productive beta chains. Each entry is one CDR3 protein sequence, shown with its most common DNA and genes. The sample table holds about 1 million distinct CDR3 sequences, of which around 27% were seen once. 0.65% to 0.95% of the sample is held by the ten biggest clonotypes. This sample was shared with a second study, whose subject was T cells of mothers and their children.

The specimen was blood. Every receptor here comes from a girl aged 2 to 9 in good health.

This clonotype was picked up one time. The chain links TRBV10-3 to TRBJ2-2; a weak D match, TRBD2 (5 bases). There are 13 residues in the CDR3. Trimming removed 5 bases from V and 8 bases from J, with 12 bases in between. Germline CDR1 is ENHRY and CDR2 is SYGVKD. The CDR3 loop is CAISPGPGGELFF. In nucleotides, the CDR3 is TGTGCCATCAGTCCCGGACCGGGAGGGGAGCTGTTTTTT.

The CDR3 spells CSVTGGRELFF. Written as DNA, the CDR3 is TGCAGCGTCACAGGGGGCAGGGAGCTGTTTTTT. This chain joins TRBV29-1 and TRBJ2-2; TRBD1 aligns across 9 bases. Trimming at V came to 6 bases and at J to 9 bases, leaving 2 bases not matched to a gene. The CDR3 has 11 residues. Germline CDR1 reads SQVTM; CDR2 reads ANQGSEA.

CDR3 sequence: CASSLDLGISYEQYF. The CDR3 nucleotides read TGTGCCAGCAGCTTAGATTTGGGAATCTCCTACGAGCAGTACTTC. J is TRBJ2-7 and V is TRBV7-6; D not resolved. Germline V gives CDR1 SGHVS, CDR2 FNYEAQ. CDR3 length equals 15 residues. Trimming shortened V by 1 base and J by 0 bases, and 10 bases separated the two germline ends.

This clonotype was counted only a few times. V gene TRBV5-6 combines with J gene TRBJ1-1, with 9 bases identical to TRBD1. V was clipped by 4 bases and J by 3 bases; unmatched bases: 10. The CDR3 is made up of 16 amino acids. Germline CDR1 is SGHDT and CDR2 is YYEEEE. CDR3 residues: CASSVGTGLGYTEAFF. CDR3 nucleotides: TGTGCCAGCAGCGTGGGGACAGGGTTAGGGTACACTGAAGCTTTCTTT.

The rearrangement links TRBV7-3 to TRBJ2-5, with TRBD1 as a possible D gene (6 bases). The DNA end is a closer match to TRBJ2-1, so the J assignment may be wrong. Germline CDR1 reads SGHTA; CDR2 reads FQGTGA. The CDR3 has 16 amino acids. CDR3 coding DNA: TGTGCCAGCAGCTTAGCCTCCACAGGGTGGGGAAATGAGCAGTTCTTC. Translating it yields CASSLASTGWGNEQFF.

The chain recombines TRBV6-1 with TRBJ2-2; 8 bases match TRBD1. V gave up 7 bases and J gave up 5 bases; unmatched junction bases: 12. Per germline, CDR1 MNHNS and CDR2 SASEGT. The CDR3 covers 16 residues. The CDR3 nucleotides read TGTGCCAGCACCCACGGTCGGGACAGGAAAACCGGGGAGCTGTTTTTT. Its protein product is CASTHGRDRKTGELFF.

The V and J genes are TRBV18 and TRBJ1-1, with D hard to call. The CDR3 is made up of 15 amino acids. The V and J ends lost 3 bases and 1 base respectively, with 12 bases between them. Germline assignment: CDR1 KGHSH and CDR2 LQKENI. The CDR3 loop reads CASSPSPGRNTEAFF. The DNA for the CDR3 is TGTGCCAGCTCACCGAGCCCCGGTCGGAACACTGAAGCTTTCTTT.

This clonotype occurred a few times. The chain has TRBV7-2 and TRBJ1-2, with D possibly matching TRBD1 (6 bases). V shed 6 bases and J shed 4 bases, with 18 bases lying between them. The length of the CDR3 is 15 residues. CDR1 is SGHTA, CDR2 FQGNSA, per germline. The CDR3 sequence: CASRMEGEWAYGYTF. CDR3 in DNA: TGTGCCAGCAGGATGGAGGGGGAGTGGGCCTATGGCTACACCTTC.

In this sample, this clonotype turned up a few times. CDR3 residues: CASSQDGAVPYEQYF. CDR3 DNA sequence: TGCGCCAGCAGCCAAGATGGGGCAGTCCCCTACGAGCAGTACTTC. The chain has TRBV4-3 and TRBJ2-7, with D possibly matching TRBD1 (5 bases). Per germline, CDR1 LGHNA and CDR2 YSLEER. The ends were cut back, 0 bases at V and 2 bases at J, with 11 bases in the middle. The CDR3 totals 15 residues.

J is TRBJ1-1 and V is TRBV29-1; 7 nucleotides match TRBD1. Germline trimming cut 5 bases from V and 3 bases from J; bases unmatched to any gene: 9. The germline gives CDR1 SQVTM, CDR2 ANQGSEA. This CDR3 is built from 14 residues. CDR3 in DNA: TGCAGCGTTCGGGACAGAGCCCGCGACACTGAAGCTTTCTTT. It codes for CSVRDRARDTEAFF.

The V call is TRBV6-5, the J call TRBJ1-6, with a weak D call TRBD1 (5 bases). The CDR3 sequence is 12 residues long. Germline lookup yields CDR1 MNHEY and CDR2 SVGAGI. The V and J ends lost 7 bases and 9 bases respectively, with 10 bases between them. Written as DNA, the CDR3 is TGTGCCAGCACGGGGACCGGTTCACCCCTCCACTTT. Protein: CASTGTGSPLHF.

The table lists this clonotype with a few counts. The chain uses TRBV7-9 and TRBJ2-1; TRBD2 matches at 8 bases. This CDR3 has 15 amino acids. Germline CDR1 is SEHNR and CDR2 is FQNEAQ (reference sequence). The trim removed 4 bases at V and 7 bases at J, leaving 9 bases unmatched. The CDR3 region has the DNA TGTGCCAGCAGCTCTAGTTCACTAGCGGAGAATGAGCAGTTCTTC. Translating gives CASSSSSLAENEQFF.

This clonotype showed up just a few times. The chain uses TRBV4-2 and TRBJ2-7; 10 nucleotides line up with TRBD1. This CDR3 has 15 amino acids. V lost 3 bases and J lost 2; bases outside the gene matches: 4. The V gene's germline CDR1 is LGHNA and CDR2 YNFKEQ. The CDR3 DNA reads TGTGCCAGCAGCCAGCCGGGACAGGGGACCTACGAGCAGTACTTC. It is translated as CASSQPGQGTYEQYF.

On this clonotype: Germline is not matched at one junction end, which may reflect a read error. The chain uses TRBV3-1 and TRBJ2-7, with D unclear. Germline CDR1 reads LGHDT; CDR2 reads YNNKEL (reference sequence). There are 12 residues in the CDR3. CDR3 region: CASGQASYEQYF. The CDR3 DNA sequence: TGTGCCAGCGGCCAAGCGTCGTACGAGCAGTACTTC.

There are many counts of this clonotype. The J gene is TRBJ2-7, the V gene TRBV18, with D uncertain. Germline V gene sequence: CDR1 KGHSH, CDR2 LQKENI. The CDR3 is made up of 13 amino acids. V lost 0 bases to trimming and J lost 1 base, with 4 bases between them. Written as DNA, the CDR3 is TGTGCCAGCTCACCACCGCTGTCCTACGAGCAGTACTTC. This codes for CASSPPLSYEQYF.

V is TRBV7-9 and J is TRBJ1-4; D is unclear. CDR1 and CDR2 from the germline V gene are SEHNR and FQNEAQ (reference sequence). Trimming removed 5 bases at V and 8 bases at J, with 21 bases between. The CDR3 loop spans 16 amino acids. CDR3 sequence reads: CASSPPHGEEEEKLFF. The CDR3 DNA reads TGTGCCAGCAGCCCCCCCCATGGGGAGGAGGAAGAAAAACTGTTTTTT.